This T cell receptor beta chain was identified in a study of blood T cell repertoires in COVID-19. Study information: The United States, Italy and Spain provided the acute and convalescent COVID-19 samples.

In the authors' methods: Estimated nucleated cell counts came from reference gene primer amplification. Produced via immunoSEQ multiplex PCR; TCRdb's table is partial and in-frame only. The V and J calls and clone size were taken over from that table, and D and trimming were inferred from the DNA. The sample has around 300,000 clones; nearly 90% are singletons. Residents of 24 US areas, aged roughly 18 to 90 years, made up the participants. Participant-reported clinical history was the basis for cohort assignment. V shed 1 base and J shed 2 bases, with 11 bases lying between them. The CDR3 is 15 residues long. Germline lookup yields CDR1 SNHLY and CDR2 FYNNEI.

Sequences were obtained from PBMCs or T cells enriched from blood (not recorded which). The clonotype was recovered from a woman aged 18 to 35 with acute COVID-19. The V gene is TRBV2, the J gene TRBJ1-2, with D uncertain. As DNA, the CDR3 is TGTGCCAGCAGTGAAGATCGGGGAACGAACTATGGCTACACCTTC. It codes for CASSEDRGTNYGYTF.